These 6 T cell receptor beta chains were sequenced from one sample in a study of T cell responses to AZD1222 COVID-19 vaccine. Only in-frame clones appear in the TCRdb table, and some are missing; sequencing was by immunoSEQ multiplex PCR. Of some 85,000 clones listed, around 93% were seen once; the top ten hold 7.5%. The specimen comprised peripheral blood, sampled on day 0 of AZD1222 vaccination. These receptors originate from an adult in good health.

The V call is TRBV5-4, the J call TRBJ1-5, with TRBD1 matching 10 bases. Germline loops: CDR1 SGHNT, CDR2 YYREEE (reference sequence). The ends lost 5 bases at V and 4 bases at J; junction bases unmatched: 9. The CDR3 totals 16 residues. The CDR3 here is CASSSTGGGRNQPQHF. The CDR3 region has the DNA TGTGCCAGCAGTTCGACAGGGGGCGGGCGGAATCAGCCCCAGCATTTT.

The chain is built from TRBV11-2 and TRBJ1-1; TRBD1 matches at 8 bases. Trimming took 4 bases from V and 11 from J; bases not matched to a gene: 9. The germline gives CDR1 SGHAT, CDR2 FQNNGV. The CDR3 sequence is 13 residues long. The CDR3 region is CASSSGQGSEAFF. Here the CDR3 DNA reads TGTGCCAGCAGCTCTGGACAGGGCAGTGAGGCTTTCTTT. The entire variable domain, with the rest obtained from reference TRBV11-2 and TRBJ1-1, is as follows: EAGVAQSPRYKIIEKRQSVAFWCNPISGHATLYWYQQILGQGPKLLIQFQNNGVVDDSQLPKDRFSAERLKGVDSTLKIQPAKLEDSAVYLCASSSGQGSEAFFGQGTRLTVV.

CDR3 DNA: TGTGCCAGCAGCTTATCTGGACCACTAACCATATATTTT. As protein: CASSLSGPLTIYF. The chain is built from TRBV5-6 and TRBJ1-3; D gene ambiguous. CDR3 length: 13 amino acids. The V gene lost 2 bases and the J gene lost 10 bases, with 13 bases spanning the gap. In germline, CDR1 is SGHDT, CDR2 YYEEEE.

This chain links TRBV3-1 (or the pseudogene TRBV3-2) with TRBJ2-7; no firm D call. The V gene's germline CDR1 is LGHDT and CDR2 YNNKEL (reference sequence). There are 13 residues in the CDR3. V was shortened by 1 base and J by 2 bases, with 6 bases between the two germline ends. For the CDR3, the DNA is TGTGCCAGCAGCCAAGCTACAGCCTACGAGCAGTACTTC. As protein: CASSQATAYEQYF.

V is TRBV7-8 and J is TRBJ1-2; TRBD1 matches 7 bases. J was trimmed by 4 bases and V by 5 bases; bases with no gene match: 1. The CDR3 sequence is 12 residues long. Looked up from germline, CDR1 is SGHVS and CDR2 is FQNEAQ. The CDR3 DNA sequence: TGTGCCAGCAGCAACAGGGGCTATGGCTACACCTTC. Its protein is CASSNRGYGYTF.

The rearrangement links TRBV6-5 to TRBJ1-3; tentative D call: TRBD1 (6 bases). Between the trimmed V and J ends, which lost 10 bases and 6 bases, there was a span of 10 bases. Germline V gene lookup returns CDR1 MNHEY and CDR2 SVGAGI. This CDR3 region has 11 residues. CDR3 coding DNA: TGTGCCACGGGGACAAAAAACACCATATATTTT. Its translation: CATGTKNTIYF.